This TCR beta chain was observed in a study of cytomegalovirus exposure and HLA in healthy donors. Whole-study findings and limits: Most TCR sequences were rare, but some public TCRs occurred in many donors. In a later analysis, an Asian-associated ancestry cluster reportedly showed fewer N-insertions than the 666-donor mean.

On this clone itself: Its antigen is not known.

CDR1 SGDLS and CDR2 YYNGEE come from the germline V gene. V trimming: 4 bases; J trimming: 1 base; junction bases outside the gene matches: 6. The CDR3 has 15 amino acids. With 60 Vbeta and 13 Jbeta primers, the PCR was carried out. How the authors handled the data: The count from a later analysis was about 80 million unique TCR beta chains, approximately 9.9 million of them shared. Assay: immunoSEQ multiplex PCR; the TCRdb copy retains only in-frame clones and omits some. From that table come the V and J calls and clone size; the DNA was used to work out D and trimming. The sample records roughly 170,000 clones, about four fifths being singletons.

The material sequenced was PBMCs. This TCR was sampled from a man aged 18 to 29 in good health and CMV-seronegative. The V call is TRBV9, the J call TRBJ1-1, with 8 bases fitting TRBD1. Here the CDR3 DNA reads TGTGCCAGCAGCTCACCCGGGACAGGGAACACTGAAGCTTTCTTT. It specifies CASSSPGTGNTEAFF. Variable domain in full (rest from reference TRBV9 and TRBJ1-1): DSGVTQTPKHLITATGQRVTLRCSPRSGDLSVYWYQQSLDQGLQFLIQYYNGEERAKGNILERFSAQQFPDLHSELNLSSLELGDSALYFCASSSPGTGNTEAFFGQGTRLTVV.